Listed here are 3 T cell receptor beta chains from one sample, sequenced in a study of T cell responses to AZD1222 COVID-19 vaccine. Only in-frame clones appear in the TCRdb table, and some are missing; sequencing was by immunoSEQ multiplex PCR. In the table there are some 150,000 clones, around 90% of which are singletons. The material was peripheral blood, obtained 28 days after the second dose of the MenACWY control vaccine. Source of these receptors: an adult who received the MenACWY meningococcal vaccine as a control.

There are a few counts of this clone. The genes are TRBV11-2 and TRBJ1-2, with 11 bases aligning to TRBD1. Germline values: CDR1 SGHAT, CDR2 FQNNGV. The junction had 8 bases not matched to a gene; V was cut back by 6 bases and J by 5 bases. CDR3 size: 15 residues. As DNA, the CDR3 is TGTGCCAGCAGGCCTACAGGGACAGGGGGTTATGGCTACACCTTC. It codes for CASRPTGTGGYGYTF.

This rearrangement joins TRBV4-2 to TRBJ2-1, with D possibly being TRBD1 (7 bases). Germline CDR1 is LGHNA and CDR2 is YNFKEQ. The CDR3 runs to 15 residues. The ends were cut back, 0 bases at V and 8 bases at J, with 14 bases in the middle. CDR3: CASSQDPRGEDEQFF. The DNA for the CDR3 is TGTGCCAGCAGCCAAGATCCCAGGGGGGAAGATGAGCAGTTCTTC.

This clone was counted a few times. V gene TRBV2 combines with J gene TRBJ2-7, with TRBD1 identical over 8 bases. CDR1 and CDR2 from the germline V gene are SNHLY and FYNNEI. This CDR3 contains 14 residues. Trimming at V came to 6 bases and at J to 4 bases, leaving 8 bases not matched to a gene. The CDR3 loop is CASSKQGEGYEQYF. CDR3 DNA: TGTGCCAGCAGCAAACAGGGGGAAGGGTACGAGCAGTACTTC.